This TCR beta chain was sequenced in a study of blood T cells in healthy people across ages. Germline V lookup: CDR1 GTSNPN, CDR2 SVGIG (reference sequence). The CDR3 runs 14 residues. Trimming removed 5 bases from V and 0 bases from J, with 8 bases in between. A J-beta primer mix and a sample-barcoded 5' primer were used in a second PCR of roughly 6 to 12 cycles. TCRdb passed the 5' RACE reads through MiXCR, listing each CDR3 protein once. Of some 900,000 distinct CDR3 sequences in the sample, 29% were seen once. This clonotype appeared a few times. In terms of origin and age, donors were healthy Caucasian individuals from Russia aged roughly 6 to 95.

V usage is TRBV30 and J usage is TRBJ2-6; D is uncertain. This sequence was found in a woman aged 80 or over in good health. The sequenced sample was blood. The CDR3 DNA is TGTGCCTGGCGCCACAACTCTGGGGCCAACGTCCTGACTTTC. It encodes CAWRHNSGANVLTF.